The clone carrying this T cell receptor beta chain is medium-sized within its sample. Its antigen is currently unknown. Measured with immunoSEQ multiplex PCR; TCRdb has only the in-frame clones, and not every one. The sample has roughly 17,000 clones; about two thirds are singletons. This specimen belongs to a study of OX40 agonist ivuxolimab in advanced cancers. General observations from the study: On average, CD8+ T cells had more expanded clones than CD4+.

Germline-derived CDR1 and CDR2 are MDHEN and SYDVKM. V was cut by 5 bases and J by 1 base, with 9 bases left in between. This CDR3 spans 13 amino acids. A history of autoimmune disease or systemic immunosuppression excluded patients. Blood sampling took place at baseline, cycle 4 day 1, and cycle 7 day 1. This TCR came from an adult with an advanced solid tumor such as melanoma, head and neck, liver or kidney cancer. Here the sequenced sample was CD4+ or CD8+ T cells sorted from blood, taken in a trial of the OX40 agonist ivuxolimab. The rearrangement links TRBV28 to TRBJ2-7; D uncertain. This chain's CDR3 is CASSTNLSYEQYF. CDR3 DNA sequence: TGTGCCAGCAGTACAAATCTATCCTACGAGCAGTACTTC.